This T cell receptor beta chain was observed in a study of T cell responses to AZD1222 COVID-19 vaccine. Concerning this clone itself: The antigen remains unidentified.

Repertoires were generated with immunoSEQ multiplex PCR, while TCRdb's copy carries only in-frame clones and drops some. The sample has just under 90,000 clones; approximately 91% are singletons. Germline-derived CDR1 and CDR2 are MNHNS and SASEGT. V lost 1 base, J lost 6 bases, and 9 bases lay in between. This CDR3 has 13 residues. Findings of the study overall: Repertoire samples came only from after the peak T cell response. The study found Spike-specific TCR breadth and depth rose after two AZD1222 doses.

This chain uses TRBV6-1 with TRBJ1-1, with D possibly being TRBD1 (6 bases). The sample here was peripheral blood, taken on day 0 of AZD1222 vaccination. The TCR comes from an adult in good health. CDR3 sequence: CASSEGQVPEAFF. The CDR3 nucleotides read TGTGCCAGCAGTGAAGGACAGGTTCCTGAAGCTTTCTTT.